The 24 T cell receptor beta chains given below trace back to one sample, sequenced in a study of post-analysis software for immune sequencing data. Study-level points and caveats: In patients, TRBV5-6, TRBV5-1 and TRBV20-1 belonged to roughly five TRBV segments found more frequently than in controls.

Sequencing libraries made from TCR beta cDNA carried unique molecular identifiers. One entry per CDR3 protein, called by TCRdb with MiXCR from the PCR reads. The sample records roughly 800,000 distinct CDR3 sequences, about 32% being singletons. These receptors lack a known antigen. The sequencing sample was made of blood. The origin of the receptors is a girl under 18 with multiple sclerosis.

This clonotype has just a few counts. The V and J genes are TRBV20-1 and TRBJ1-1, with no clear D. The CDR3 consists of 12 residues. The V end lost 6 bases, the J end lost 5 bases, and 13 bases lay between the germline ends. In germline, CDR1 is DFQATT, CDR2 SNEGSKA (reference sequence). The chain's CDR3 is CSAPEGRTEAFF. The CDR3 DNA is TGCAGTGCCCCCGAGGGCCGGACTGAAGCTTTCTTT.

This clonotype turned up a few times. V usage is TRBV7-2 and J usage is TRBJ1-5; the D gene is possibly TRBD1 (6 bases). The CDR3 consists of 15 residues. Trimming removed 5 bases from V and 2 bases from J, with 13 bases in between. Germline CDR1 SGHTA, CDR2 FQGNSA. CDR3 coding DNA: TGTGCCAGCAGCCCAGAGGGGGGCCGCAATCAGCCCCAGCATTTT. This sequence encodes CASSPEGGRNQPQHF.

This clonotype was counted only a few times. V gene TRBV11-2 combines with J gene TRBJ2-5; D remains unclear. This CDR3 comprises 15 residues. V was cut by 5 bases and J by 0 bases, with 13 bases left in between. Germline CDR1 reads SGHAT; CDR2 reads FQNNGV. DNA for the CDR3: TGTGCCAGCAGCCACTCCCGGGCGGACCAAGAGACCCAGTACTTC. It translates to CASSHSRADQETQYF.

This clonotype was counted many times. The CDR3 DNA reads as TGCAGCGTGGAAACTAGCGAATGGCGGAATGAGCAGTTCTTC. Protein: CSVETSEWRNEQFF. The V and J genes are TRBV29-1 and TRBJ2-1; 7 bases line up with TRBD2. The J segment lost 7 bases and the V segment lost 6 bases, leaving 12 bases of the junction unmatched. CDR1 and CDR2 from the germline V gene are SQVTM and ANQGSEA. This CDR3 spans 14 amino acids.

The sample holds a few counts of this clonotype. This rearrangement joins TRBV28 to TRBJ2-7; 8 bases map to TRBD1. From germline, CDR1 is MDHEN and CDR2 SYDVKM. There are 15 residues in the CDR3. J was trimmed by 0 bases and V by 7 bases; bases with no gene match: 8. CDR3 in amino acids: CASIPSGQGSYEQYF. CDR3 sequence (DNA): TGTGCCAGCATCCCATCTGGACAGGGCTCCTACGAGCAGTACTTC.

The chain combines TRBV27 with TRBJ2-1; D uncertain. Germline V gene data show CDR1 as MNHEY and CDR2 as SMNVEV (reference sequence). This CDR3 is 12 amino acids long. The germline V and J ends were trimmed by 7 bases and 8 bases, with 12 bases remaining between them. The CDR3 DNA sequence: TGTGCCAGCACCGGACGCTGGGATGAGCAGTTCTTC. Translation: CASTGRWDEQFF.

The chain has TRBV6-5 and TRBJ2-5; maybe TRBD2 (6 bases). The CDR3 totals 12 residues. The V and J ends lost 6 bases and 9 bases respectively, with 14 bases between them. Germline CDR1 and CDR2: MNHEY and SVGAGI. This CDR3 is CASSTGLLAQYF. The CDR3 DNA sequence: TGTGCCAGCAGCACGGGACTCCTGGCCCAGTACTTC.

The DNA for the CDR3 is TGCAGTGCCTTCTCATATGGGGTTTTGTTGAATCAGCCCCAGCATTTT. Its translation is CSAFSYGVLLNQPQHF. This chain links TRBV20-1 with TRBJ1-5; D gene uncertain. Germline V gene lookup returns CDR1 DFQATT and CDR2 SNEGSKA (reference sequence). CDR3 length: 16 residues. The ends were cut back, 6 bases at V and 4 bases at J, with 22 bases in the middle.

This sequence joins TRBV10-3 and TRBJ1-2; D may be TRBD1 (5 bases). With 6 bases removed from V and 6 bases from J, the gap between germline ends came to 20 bases. Germline CDR1 ENHRY, CDR2 SYGVKD. The CDR3 is 15 amino acids. The CDR3 DNA reads TGTGCCATCAGCTACTCAGGAGACAGTCCTCATGGCTACACCTTC. It yields the protein CAISYSGDSPHGYTF.

The chain employs TRBV3-1 and TRBJ2-2, with D hard to call. Germline V gene sequence: CDR1 LGHDT, CDR2 YNNKEL (reference sequence). V dropped 3 bases and J dropped 5 bases, with 10 bases sitting between them. This CDR3 contains 14 residues. The CDR3 sequence is CASSHSGVTGELFF. The DNA for the CDR3 is TGTGCCAGCAGCCATTCGGGTGTTACCGGGGAGCTGTTTTTT.

V gene TRBV7-9 combines with J gene TRBJ2-3, with D perhaps TRBD2 (6 bases). The CDR3 extends over 13 amino acids. Trimming removed 8 bases from V and 6 bases from J, with 15 bases in between. Germline CDR1 SEHNR, CDR2 FQNEAQ (reference sequence). CDR3 sequence (DNA): TGTGCCAGCCCGCCCGGGGAGGTGGATACGCAGTATTTT. Translated, it gives CASPPGEVDTQYF.

There are a few counts of this clonotype. The chain employs TRBV7-9 and TRBJ2-7; TRBD2 agrees at 8 bases. V lost 1 base to trimming and J lost 3 bases; unmatched junction nucleotides: 5. Germline values: CDR1 SEHNR, CDR2 FQNEAQ (reference sequence). The CDR3 is made up of 15 amino acids. CDR3 sequence reads: CASSLDGTSGYEQYF. In DNA, the CDR3 is TGTGCCAGCAGCTTAGACGGCACTAGCGGCTACGAGCAGTACTTC.

The chain recombines TRBV24-1 with TRBJ2-1; 9 nucleotides align to TRBD1. Trimming removed 0 bases from V and 10 bases from J; junction bases left unmatched: 6. Germline CDR1 KGHDR, CDR2 SFDVKD. The CDR3 runs to 15 residues. The CDR3 nucleotides are TGTGCCACCAGTGATTTGCAGGGACAGGGAAGAGAGCAGTTCTTC. Protein sequence: CATSDLQGQGREQFF.

This clonotype occurred a few times. The V gene is TRBV9, the J gene TRBJ2-3; D not certain. CDR3 length equals 15 residues. Germline CDR1 SGDLS, CDR2 YYNGEE. Trimming shortened V by 0 bases and J by 0 bases, and 8 bases separated the two germline ends. The CDR3 DNA reads as TGTGCCAGCAGCGTAGTTGGGGTTAGCACAGATACGCAGTATTTT. Translation gives CASSVVGVSTDTQYF.

The chain carries TRBV27 and TRBJ2-7, with D possibly being TRBD1 (7 bases). V lost 5 bases and J 3 bases, leaving 23 bases between the germline ends. Germline V gene lookup returns CDR1 MNHEY and CDR2 SMNVEV (reference sequence). The CDR3 consists of 17 residues. This CDR3 is CASSLRSWAGGIYEQYF. As DNA, the CDR3 is TGTGCCAGCAGTCTGAGGTCGTGGGCAGGGGGGATCTACGAGCAGTACTTC.

V and J are TRBV7-6 and TRBJ2-5; a weak D match, TRBD2 (7 bases). CDR1 and CDR2 from the germline V gene are SGHVS and FNYEAQ. The CDR3 has 16 residues. Trimming cost V 3 bases and J 2 bases, with 16 bases left between them. For the CDR3, the DNA is TGTGCCAGCAGCTTGGGGGCTAGCGGTCGGCAAGAGACCCAGTACTTC. Its translation is CASSLGASGRQETQYF.

The rearrangement uses TRBV7-2 and TRBJ2-3; D remains unclear. CDR1 and CDR2 from the germline V gene are SGHTA and FQGNSA. The V gene lost 1 base and the J gene lost 9 bases, with 11 bases spanning the gap. The CDR3 spans 13 residues. The CDR3 here is CASSLEAVKTQYF. Written as DNA, the CDR3 is TGTGCCAGCAGCTTAGAGGCCGTTAAGACGCAGTATTTT.

The chain links TRBV19 to TRBJ2-7; D unresolved. Looked up from germline, CDR1 is LNHDA and CDR2 is SQIVND (reference sequence). The CDR3 runs 11 residues. Trimming stripped 6 bases from V and 6 bases from J, with 9 bases between. The CDR3 DNA reads as TGTGCCAGTAGGCTAGGAGCCGAGCAGTACTTC. Translated, it gives CASRLGAEQYF. Combining the CDR3 with reference TRBV19 and TRBJ2-7 gives the whole variable domain DGGITQSPKYLFRKEGQNVTLSCEQNLNHDAMYWYRQDPGQGLRLIYYSQIVNDFQKGDIAEGYSVSREKKESFPLTVTSAQKNPTAFYLCASRLGAEQYFGPGTRLTVT.

On this clonotype itself: This may arise from a read error, as a much more abundant clone is one base away. This chain links TRBV27 with TRBJ2-3, with no clear D. CDR3 length: 11 amino acids. Germline-derived CDR1 and CDR2 are MNHEY and SMNVEV (reference sequence). CDR3 sequence (DNA): TGTGCCGGCAGTTGGGCAGATACGCAGTATTTT. It translates to CAGSWADTQYF.

The chain carries TRBV7-9 and TRBJ1-4; D gene ambiguous. Germline values: CDR1 SEHNR, CDR2 FQNEAQ (reference sequence). This CDR3 region has 13 residues. V lost 7 bases, J lost 8 bases, and 14 bases lay in between. As DNA, the CDR3 is TGTGCCAGCACCAGCCTAGAGACCGAAAAACTGTTTTTT. This gives the protein CASTSLETEKLFF.

V and J are TRBV2 and TRBJ2-4; the D gene is possibly TRBD1 (6 bases). The germline V gene has CDR1 SNHLY and CDR2 FYNNEI. The CDR3 covers 16 residues. V lost 2 bases and J lost 1, with 12 bases in between. CDR3 in DNA: TGTGCCAGCAGTGAACGGTGGGGGCCGGCCAAAAACATTCAGTACTTC. Protein sequence: CASSERWGPAKNIQYF. Supplemented by reference TRBV2 and TRBJ2-4, the full variable domain reads EPEVTQTPSHQVTQMGQEVILRCVPISNHLYFYWYRQILGQKVEFLVSFYNNEISEKSEIFDDQFSVERPDGSNFTLKIRSTKLEDSAMYFCASSERWGPAKNIQYFGAGTRLSVL.

The V gene is TRBV2, the J gene TRBJ2-6; TRBD2 agrees at 7 bases. The CDR3 loop spans 17 amino acids. Trimming cost V 3 bases and J 1 base; bases outside gene matches: 6. The germline V gene encodes CDR1 SNHLY and CDR2 FYNNEI. DNA for the CDR3: TGTGCCAGCAGTGAGGCGTGGGGGGGATCTGGGGCCAACGTCCTGACTTTC. Translated, it gives CASSEAWGGSGANVLTF.

In this sample, this clonotype turned up a few times. This chain joins TRBV29-1 and TRBJ2-3; D might be TRBD1 or TRBD2, each matching 7 bases. CDR3 size: 15 residues. The ends were cut back, 3 bases at V and 1 base at J, with 14 bases in the middle. Germline CDR1 reads SQVTM; CDR2 reads ANQGSEA. The CDR3 nucleotides are TGCAGCGTTGAGGGAGGGCAGGGGGGCACAGATACGCAGTATTTT. It is translated as CSVEGGQGGTDTQYF.

The chain combines TRBV13 with TRBJ2-5; 9 nucleotides agree with TRBD2. CDR1 PRHDT and CDR2 FYEKMQ come from the germline V gene (reference sequence). The CDR3 loop spans 15 amino acids. V dropped 2 bases and J dropped 3; count of bases not matched to a gene: 4. CDR3 bases: TGTGCCAGCAGCTTACTAGCGGGGTCCGAAGAGACCCAGTACTTC. This codes for CASSLLAGSEETQYF.